This T cell receptor beta chain was sequenced during a study of T-cell reconstitution after alpha-beta-depleted transplantation in children. Unique molecular identifiers were used in preparing the TCRbeta library. MiXCR, run by TCRdb on the PCR reads, gives a single entry per CDR3 protein. The profile covers fewer than 750,000 distinct CDR3 sequences, with 25% to 30% appearing a single time and around a third taken by the ten largest. Study-level results: T-cell counts and diversity at one year post-transplant came mainly from newly produced T cells. Recipient T cells and thymic progenitors that survived were the source of the high TCRbeta diversity seen at day 60 in some patients. At around two months after transplant, the alpha-beta T cells were reportedly derived from several hundred expanded clones that came from non-depleted graft cells.

The CDR3 is 14 residues long. Germline V gene sequence: CDR1 SGHTA, CDR2 FQGNSA. The V segment lost 8 bases and the J segment 9 bases; nucleotides outside the gene matches: 9. This clonotype was seen ten or more times. Antigen: not known. The material sequenced was PBMCs, taken before TCRalphabeta/CD19-depleted stem cell transplant. This chain links TRBV7-2 with TRBJ2-1; 11 nucleotides agree with TRBD2. This receptor was obtained from a boy less than two years old with Wiskott-Aldrich syndrome, due to receive a stem cell transplant. The CDR3 here is CASGLAGGAFEQFF. In nucleotides, the CDR3 is TGTGCCAGCGGTCTAGCGGGAGGAGCGTTTGAGCAGTTCTTC.